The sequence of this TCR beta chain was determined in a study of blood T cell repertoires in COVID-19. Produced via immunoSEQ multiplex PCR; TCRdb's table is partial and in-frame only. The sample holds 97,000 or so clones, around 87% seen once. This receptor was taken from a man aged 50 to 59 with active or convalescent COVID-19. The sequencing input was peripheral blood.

The CDR3, as DNA: TGTGCCAGCACCAGACAGGGTGGGGGTGGCTACACCTTC. It yields the protein CASTRQGGGGYTF. The V call is TRBV28, the J call TRBJ1-2, with TRBD1 matching 7 bases. The CDR3 covers 13 residues. J was trimmed by 7 bases and V by 7 bases; bases with no gene match: 9. The germline V gene encodes CDR1 MDHEN and CDR2 SYDVKM.